The T cell receptor (beta chain) under discussion was sequenced for a study of molecular identifiers for immune sequencing clone quantification. About the study: Naive CD8 cell RNA, from around 20,000 or 99,000 cells, was split five ways in replicates, with four sequenced.

This clonotype was detected many times. Its antigen is not identified. TCRdb independently ran MiXCR on the PCR reads; one entry per CDR3 protein. The table includes hundreds of thousands of distinct CDR3 sequences, roughly 25% detected once. The V and J ends lost 5 bases and 0 bases, in that order; junction bases with no gene match: 3. This CDR3 region has 15 residues. Per germline, CDR1 SNHLY and CDR2 FYNNEI. General study results and limits: Spiked TCR RNA from one Jurkat cell reportedly showed up when mixed among some 1 million naive cells.

This clonotype originated in a human donor in good health. Some libraries in this study had Jurkat cell RNA spiked in. The chain carries TRBV2 and TRBJ2-3, with 9 bases identical to TRBD2. The material sequenced was naive CD8+ T cells from blood, with Jurkat cell RNA spiked in. As to subset: FACS-sorted CD8+CD4-CCR7+CD45RA+ naive T cells. CDR3 amino acids: CASSRLAGSTDTQYF. The CDR3 region has the DNA TGTGCCAGCAGTCGTCTAGCGGGAAGCACAGATACGCAGTATTTT.